This T cell receptor (beta chain) was retrieved from a study of T cells in Graves' hyperthyroidism and ophthalmopathy. The CDR3 contains 14 residues. CDR1 and CDR2 (germline): KGHSH, LQKENI. The ends were cut back, 2 bases at V and 5 bases at J, with 10 bases in the middle. The study's findings and limits: Among thyroid clonotypes expanded above 0.001, most also appeared in blood. Progression to ophthalmopathy was predicted a median of approximately seven months early.

Comment on this clonotype: What it recognizes is unknown.

Amplification of TCR beta CDR3 regions was performed using RNA transcripts as template. HTBI primers drove first-round RT-PCR of the TCR CDR3. TCRdb used MiXCR to reprocess the multiplex PCR reads, holding one entry per CDR3 protein. Altogether about 460,000 distinct CDR3 sequences are present, less than 25% being singletons, with the ten largest covering 45% to 55%. The receptor's source is a woman aged 70-85 years with Graves' ophthalmopathy. Sequenced material: blood. This chain links TRBV18 with TRBJ1-5; the D is unclear. The CDR3 reads CASSPMSRDQPQHF. DNA for the CDR3: TGTGCCAGCTCACCAATGTCGAGGGATCAGCCCCAGCATTTT.